This T cell receptor (beta chain) was recovered during a study of T-cell reconstitution after alpha-beta-depleted transplantation in children. The CDR3 has 16 residues. From germline, CDR1 is MDHEN and CDR2 SYDVKM. Trimming cost V 5 bases and J 1 base; bases outside gene matches: 5. Construction of the TCRbeta library involved unique molecular identifiers. TCRdb redid the calling of the PCR reads with MiXCR, one entry per CDR3 protein. The data show approximately 500,000 distinct CDR3 sequences, roughly 30% seen once. Notes on this clonotype: Its matching antigen is unknown.

Overall study results and limits: Most T-cell counts and diversity one year after the transplant came from T cells that were newly produced. In patients about two months after transplant, alpha-beta T cells reportedly arose from several hundred expanded graft clones.

This sequence joins TRBV28 and TRBJ2-7; 13 bases line up with TRBD2. This sequence was found in a boy under two years old with Wiskott-Aldrich syndrome, due to receive a stem cell transplant. The material was PBMCs, obtained before TCRalphabeta/CD19-depleted stem cell transplant. The CDR3 reads CASSPGLAGPSYEQYF. DNA for the CDR3: TGTGCCAGCAGTCCGGGACTAGCGGGGCCTTCCTACGAGCAGTACTTC. Full variable domain (missing parts from reference TRBV28 and TRBJ2-7): DVKVTQSSRYLVKRTGEKVFLECVQDMDHENMFWYRQDPGLGLRLIYFSYDVKMKEKGDIPEGYSVSREKKERFSLILESASTNQTSMYLCASSPGLAGPSYEQYFGPGTRLTVT.